The present entry profiles one TCR beta chain with its context. This sample is part of a study of cytomegalovirus exposure and HLA in healthy donors. The primer mix had 60 Vbeta and 13 Jbeta primers. Clones were read by immunoSEQ multiplex PCR, and TCRdb kept only the in-frame ones, dropping some. The sample records more than 85,000 clones, about four fifths being singletons. Germline trimming cut 2 bases from V and 3 bases from J; bases unmatched to any gene: 6. The CDR3 spans 15 residues. Germline V gene sequence: CDR1 SGHRS, CDR2 YFSETQ. The clonotype was recovered from a female donor in good health and CMV-seropositive. The sequenced material came from PBMCs. The chain carries TRBV5-1 and TRBJ2-3; 7 bases are shared with TRBD1. DNA of the CDR3: TGCGCCAGCAGCTTTAAGGGGGCGCAGACAGATACGCAGTATTTT. Protein product: CASSFKGAQTDTQYF.